Sequencing of this T cell receptor beta chain was carried out in a study of CD8 T cells in Susac syndrome. The authors carried out high-throughput sequencing of TCR beta. They applied it to CD8+ and CD4+ T cells obtained from blood. While CD8+ and CD4+ T cells were isolated negatively, TEMRA cells were enriched by FACS. This CDR3 is built from 12 residues. Germline V gene sequence: CDR1 DFQATT, CDR2 SNEGSKA (reference sequence). Trimming shortened V by 3 bases and J by 9 bases, and 13 bases separated the two germline ends. The RNA input was 0.5 to 1 ug, and it was reverse transcribed with random hexamers. immunoSEQ multiplex PCR amplified TCR beta CDR3 across 54 Vbeta, 13 Jbeta. TCRdb re-derived calls from the immunoSEQ multiplex PCR reads in MiXCR, one entry per CDR3 protein. This table has around 180,000 distinct CDR3 sequences, approximately 95% appearing once.

The sequence derives from a human donor with multiple sclerosis. Input material: CD4+ T cells from PBMCs. V usage is TRBV20-1 and J usage is TRBJ2-3, with a weak D call TRBD2 (6 bases). The CDR3 DNA is TGCAGTGCTAGTAGTTCGGGAGAAACGCAGTATTTT. Its protein is CSASSSGETQYF.